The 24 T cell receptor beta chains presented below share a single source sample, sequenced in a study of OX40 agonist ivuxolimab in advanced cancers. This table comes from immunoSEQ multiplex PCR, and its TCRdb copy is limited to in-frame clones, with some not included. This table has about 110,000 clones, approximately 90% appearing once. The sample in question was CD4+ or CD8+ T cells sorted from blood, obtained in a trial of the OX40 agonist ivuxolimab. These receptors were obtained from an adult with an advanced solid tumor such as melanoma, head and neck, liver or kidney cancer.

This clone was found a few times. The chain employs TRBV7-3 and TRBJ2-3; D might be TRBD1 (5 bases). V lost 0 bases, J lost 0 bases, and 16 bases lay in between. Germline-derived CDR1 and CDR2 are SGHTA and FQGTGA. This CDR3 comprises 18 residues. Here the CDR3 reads CASSLTFQGSFSTDTQYF. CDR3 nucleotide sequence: TGTGCCAGCAGCTTAACGTTCCAGGGAAGCTTTAGCACAGATACGCAGTATTTT.

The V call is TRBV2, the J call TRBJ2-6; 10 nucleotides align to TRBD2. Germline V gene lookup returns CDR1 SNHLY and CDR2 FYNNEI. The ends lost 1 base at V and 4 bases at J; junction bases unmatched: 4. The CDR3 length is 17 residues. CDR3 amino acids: CASSEVLAGVGANVLTF. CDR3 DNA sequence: TGTGCCAGCAGTGAAGTCCTAGCGGGAGTGGGGGCCAACGTCCTGACTTTC.

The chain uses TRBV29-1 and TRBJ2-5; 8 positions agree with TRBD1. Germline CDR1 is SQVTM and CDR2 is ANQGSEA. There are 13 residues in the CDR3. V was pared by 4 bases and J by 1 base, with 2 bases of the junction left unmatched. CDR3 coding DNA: TGCAGCGTTGTACAGGGGGGCCAAGAGACCCAGTACTTC. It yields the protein CSVVQGGQETQYF.

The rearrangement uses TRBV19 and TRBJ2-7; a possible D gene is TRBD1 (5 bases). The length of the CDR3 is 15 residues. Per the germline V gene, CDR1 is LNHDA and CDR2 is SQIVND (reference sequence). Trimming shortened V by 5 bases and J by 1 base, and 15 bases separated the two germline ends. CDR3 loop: CASSPETVASYEQYF. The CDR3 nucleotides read TGTGCCAGTAGTCCCGAGACAGTGGCGTCCTACGAGCAGTACTTC.

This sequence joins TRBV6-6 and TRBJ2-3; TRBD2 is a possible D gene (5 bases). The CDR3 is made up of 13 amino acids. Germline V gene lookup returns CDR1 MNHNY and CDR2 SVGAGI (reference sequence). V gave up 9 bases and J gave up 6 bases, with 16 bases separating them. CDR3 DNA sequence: TGTGCCAGTCTGCGGCTAGCTGGGGATACGCAGTATTTT. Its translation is CASLRLAGDTQYF.

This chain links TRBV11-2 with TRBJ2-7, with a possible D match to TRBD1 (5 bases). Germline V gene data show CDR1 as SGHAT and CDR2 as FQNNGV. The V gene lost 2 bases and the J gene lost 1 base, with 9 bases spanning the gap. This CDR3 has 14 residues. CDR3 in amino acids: CASSLQGSSYEQYF. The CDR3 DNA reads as TGTGCCAGCAGCTTACAGGGTAGTTCCTACGAGCAGTACTTC. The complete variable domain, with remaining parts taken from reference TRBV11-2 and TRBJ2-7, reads EAGVAQSPRYKIIEKRQSVAFWCNPISGHATLYWYQQILGQGPKLLIQFQNNGVVDDSQLPKDRFSAERLKGVDSTLKIQPAKLEDSAVYLCASSLQGSSYEQYFGPGTRLTVT.

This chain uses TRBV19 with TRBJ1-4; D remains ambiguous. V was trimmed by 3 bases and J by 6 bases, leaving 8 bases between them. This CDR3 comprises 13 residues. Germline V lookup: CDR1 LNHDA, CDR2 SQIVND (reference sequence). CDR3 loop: CASSMVADEKLFF. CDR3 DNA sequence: TGTGCCAGTAGTATGGTCGCGGATGAAAAACTGTTTTTT. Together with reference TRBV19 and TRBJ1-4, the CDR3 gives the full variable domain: DGGITQSPKYLFRKEGQNVTLSCEQNLNHDAMYWYRQDPGQGLRLIYYSQIVNDFQKGDIAEGYSVSREKKESFPLTVTSAQKNPTAFYLCASSMVADEKLFFGSGTQLSVL.

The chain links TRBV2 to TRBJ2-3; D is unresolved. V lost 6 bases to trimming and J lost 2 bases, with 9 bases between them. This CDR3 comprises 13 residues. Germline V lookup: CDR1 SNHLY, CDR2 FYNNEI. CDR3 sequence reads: CASRTPDTDTQYF. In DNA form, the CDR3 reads TGTGCCAGCAGAACTCCCGACACAGATACGCAGTATTTT.

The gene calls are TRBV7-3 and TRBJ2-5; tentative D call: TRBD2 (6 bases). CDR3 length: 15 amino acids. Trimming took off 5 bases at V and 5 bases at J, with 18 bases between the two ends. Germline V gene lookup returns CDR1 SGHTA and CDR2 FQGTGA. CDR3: CASSLQLAPRETQYF. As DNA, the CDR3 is TGTGCCAGCAGCCTGCAACTAGCCCCGCGGGAGACCCAGTACTTC.

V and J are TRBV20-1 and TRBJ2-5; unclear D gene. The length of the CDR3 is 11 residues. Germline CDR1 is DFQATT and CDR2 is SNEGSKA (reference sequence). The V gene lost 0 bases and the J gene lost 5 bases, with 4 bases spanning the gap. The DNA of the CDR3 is TGCAGTGCTAGAGACTTGGAGACCCAGTACTTC. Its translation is CSARDLETQYF.

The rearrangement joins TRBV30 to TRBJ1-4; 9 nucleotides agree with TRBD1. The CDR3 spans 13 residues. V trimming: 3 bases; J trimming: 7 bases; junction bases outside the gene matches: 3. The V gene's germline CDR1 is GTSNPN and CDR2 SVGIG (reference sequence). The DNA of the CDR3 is TGTGCCTGGAGGGGACAGGGAAGTGAAAAACTGTTTTTT. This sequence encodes CAWRGQGSEKLFF.

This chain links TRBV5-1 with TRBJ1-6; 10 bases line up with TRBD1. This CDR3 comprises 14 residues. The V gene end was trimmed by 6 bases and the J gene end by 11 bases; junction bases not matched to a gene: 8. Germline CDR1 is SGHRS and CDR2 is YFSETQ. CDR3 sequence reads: CASNPGQGYTPLHF. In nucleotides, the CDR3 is TGCGCCAGCAACCCGGGACAGGGGTATACACCCCTCCACTTT.

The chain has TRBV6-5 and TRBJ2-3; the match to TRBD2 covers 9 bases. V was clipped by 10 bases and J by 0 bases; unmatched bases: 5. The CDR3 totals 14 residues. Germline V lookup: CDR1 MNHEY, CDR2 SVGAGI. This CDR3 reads CATRLAASTDTQYF. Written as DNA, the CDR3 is TGTGCCACCCGACTAGCGGCTAGCACAGATACGCAGTATTTT.

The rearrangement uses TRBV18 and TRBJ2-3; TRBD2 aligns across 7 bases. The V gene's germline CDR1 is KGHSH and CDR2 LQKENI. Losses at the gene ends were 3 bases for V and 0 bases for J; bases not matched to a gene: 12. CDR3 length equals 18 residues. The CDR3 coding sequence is TGTGCCAGCTCACCCGTCTTGGGGGGGGTTTCTAGCACAGATACGCAGTATTTT. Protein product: CASSPVLGGVSSTDTQYF.

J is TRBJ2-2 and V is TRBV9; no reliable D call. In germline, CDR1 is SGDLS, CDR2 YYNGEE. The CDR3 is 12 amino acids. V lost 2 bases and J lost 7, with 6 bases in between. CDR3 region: CASSVDDGELFF. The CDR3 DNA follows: TGTGCCAGCAGCGTGGATGACGGGGAGCTGTTTTTT. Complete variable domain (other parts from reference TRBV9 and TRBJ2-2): DSGVTQTPKHLITATGQRVTLRCSPRSGDLSVYWYQQSLDQGLQFLIQYYNGEERAKGNILERFSAQQFPDLHSELNLSSLELGDSALYFCASSVDDGELFFGEGSRLTVL.

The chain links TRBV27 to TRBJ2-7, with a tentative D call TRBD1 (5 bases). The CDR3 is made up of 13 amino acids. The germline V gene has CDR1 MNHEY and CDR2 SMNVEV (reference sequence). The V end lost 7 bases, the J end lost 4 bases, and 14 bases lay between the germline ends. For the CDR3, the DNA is TGTGCCAGCAAGAGGCAGGGTAGTTACGAGCAGTACTTC. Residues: CASKRQGSYEQYF.

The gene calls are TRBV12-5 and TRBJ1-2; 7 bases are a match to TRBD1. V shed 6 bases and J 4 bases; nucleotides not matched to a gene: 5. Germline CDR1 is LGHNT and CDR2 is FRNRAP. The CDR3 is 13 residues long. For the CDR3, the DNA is TGTGCTAGTGGGGGGGACAGTGGCTATGGCTACACCTTC. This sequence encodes CASGGDSGYGYTF.

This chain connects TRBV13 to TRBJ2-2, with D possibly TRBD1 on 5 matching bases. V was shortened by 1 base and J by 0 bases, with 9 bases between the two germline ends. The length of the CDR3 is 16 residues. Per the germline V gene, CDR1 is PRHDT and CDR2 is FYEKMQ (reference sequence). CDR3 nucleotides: TGTGCCAGCAGCTTAGAGCAGGGTCCGAACACCGGGGAGCTGTTTTTT. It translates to CASSLEQGPNTGELFF.

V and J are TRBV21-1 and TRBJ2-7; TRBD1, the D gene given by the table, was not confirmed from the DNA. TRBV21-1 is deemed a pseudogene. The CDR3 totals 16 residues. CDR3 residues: CASSKESDRGPYEQYF. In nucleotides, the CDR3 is TGTGCCAGCAGCAAAGAAAGTGACAGGGGTCCCTACGAGCAGTACTTC.

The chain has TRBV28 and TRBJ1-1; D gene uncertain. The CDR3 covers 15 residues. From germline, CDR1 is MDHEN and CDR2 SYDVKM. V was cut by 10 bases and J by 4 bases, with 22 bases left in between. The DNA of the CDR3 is TGTGCCACCCTGGCGGCGAGTTTTGTGAGCACTGAAGCTTTCTTT. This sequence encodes CATLAASFVSTEAFF. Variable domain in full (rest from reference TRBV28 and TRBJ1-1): DVKVTQSSRYLVKRTGEKVFLECVQDMDHENMFWYRQDPGLGLRLIYFSYDVKMKEKGDIPEGYSVSREKKERFSLILESASTNQTSMYLCATLAASFVSTEAFFGQGTRLTVV.

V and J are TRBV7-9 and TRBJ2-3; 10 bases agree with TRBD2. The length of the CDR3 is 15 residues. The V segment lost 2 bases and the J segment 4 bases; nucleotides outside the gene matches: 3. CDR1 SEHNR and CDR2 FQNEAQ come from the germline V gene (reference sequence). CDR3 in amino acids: CASSLWTSGADTQYF. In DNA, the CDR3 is TGTGCCAGCAGCTTATGGACTAGCGGAGCAGATACGCAGTATTTT.

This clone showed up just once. CDR3 DNA sequence: TGTGCCAGCAGCCCTCAGCGGGGACAAGAGACCCAGTACTTC. Translated: CASSPQRGQETQYF. V gene TRBV7-2 combines with J gene TRBJ2-5; TRBD2 matches at 7 bases. With V trimmed by 5 bases and J by 2 bases, 5 bases remained unmatched. CDR1 is SGHTA, CDR2 FQGNSA, per germline. The CDR3 length is 14 residues.

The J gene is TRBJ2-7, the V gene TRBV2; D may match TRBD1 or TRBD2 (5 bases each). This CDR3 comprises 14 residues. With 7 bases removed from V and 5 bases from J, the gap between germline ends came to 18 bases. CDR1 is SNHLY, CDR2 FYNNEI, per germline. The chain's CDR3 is CASNRDGGKNEQYF. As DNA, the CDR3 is TGTGCCAGCAATAGGGACGGCGGTAAGAACGAGCAGTACTTC.

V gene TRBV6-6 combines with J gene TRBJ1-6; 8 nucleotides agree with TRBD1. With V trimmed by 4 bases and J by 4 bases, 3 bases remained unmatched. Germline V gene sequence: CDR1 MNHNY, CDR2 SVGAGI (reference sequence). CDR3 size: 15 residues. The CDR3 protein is CASSSRTGYNSPLHF. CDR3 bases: TGTGCCAGCAGTTCCAGGACAGGGTATAATTCACCCCTCCACTTT.